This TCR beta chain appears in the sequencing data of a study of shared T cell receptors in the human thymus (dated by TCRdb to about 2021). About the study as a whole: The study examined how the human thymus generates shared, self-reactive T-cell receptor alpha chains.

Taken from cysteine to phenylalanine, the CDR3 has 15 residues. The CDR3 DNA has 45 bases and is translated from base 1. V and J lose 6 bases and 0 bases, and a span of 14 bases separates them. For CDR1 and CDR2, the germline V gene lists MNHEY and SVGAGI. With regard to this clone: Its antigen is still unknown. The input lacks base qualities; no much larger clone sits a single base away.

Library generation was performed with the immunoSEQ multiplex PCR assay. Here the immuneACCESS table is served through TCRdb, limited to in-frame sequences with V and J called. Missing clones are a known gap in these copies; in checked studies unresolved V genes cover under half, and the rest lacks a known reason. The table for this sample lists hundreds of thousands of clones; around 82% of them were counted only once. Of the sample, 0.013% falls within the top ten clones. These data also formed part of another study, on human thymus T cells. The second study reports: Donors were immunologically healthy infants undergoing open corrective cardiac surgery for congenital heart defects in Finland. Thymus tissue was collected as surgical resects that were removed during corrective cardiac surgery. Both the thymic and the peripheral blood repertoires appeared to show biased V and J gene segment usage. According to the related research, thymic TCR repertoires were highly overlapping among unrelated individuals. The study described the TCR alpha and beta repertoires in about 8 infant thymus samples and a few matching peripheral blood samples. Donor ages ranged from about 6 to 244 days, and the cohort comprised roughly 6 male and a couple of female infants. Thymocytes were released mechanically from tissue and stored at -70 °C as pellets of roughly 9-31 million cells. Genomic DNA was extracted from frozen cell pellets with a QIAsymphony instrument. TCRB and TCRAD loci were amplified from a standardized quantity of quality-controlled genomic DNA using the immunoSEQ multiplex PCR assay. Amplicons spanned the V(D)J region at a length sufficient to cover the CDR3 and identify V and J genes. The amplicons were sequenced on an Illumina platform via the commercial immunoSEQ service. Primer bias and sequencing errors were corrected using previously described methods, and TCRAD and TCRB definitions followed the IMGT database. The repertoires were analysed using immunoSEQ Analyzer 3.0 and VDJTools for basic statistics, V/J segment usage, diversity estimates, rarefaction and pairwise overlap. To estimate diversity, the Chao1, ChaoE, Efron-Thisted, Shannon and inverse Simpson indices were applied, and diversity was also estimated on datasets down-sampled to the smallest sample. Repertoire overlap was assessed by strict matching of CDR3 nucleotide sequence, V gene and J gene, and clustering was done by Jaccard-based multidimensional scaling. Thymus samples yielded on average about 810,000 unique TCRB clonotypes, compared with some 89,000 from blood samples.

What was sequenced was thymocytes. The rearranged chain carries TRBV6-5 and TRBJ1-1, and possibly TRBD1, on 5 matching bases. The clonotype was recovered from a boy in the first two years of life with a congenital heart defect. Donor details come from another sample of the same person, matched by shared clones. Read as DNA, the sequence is TGTGCCAGCAGATTGGGACTGAAGATGAACACTGAAGCTTTCTTT. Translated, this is CASRLGLKMNTEAFF.